This T cell receptor (beta chain) was identified during a study of PD-L1 blockade in urothelial cancer. Time point: pretreatment peripheral blood. Findings of the study overall: Pretreatment TCR clonality in blood under the median foretold superior survival.

The V end was cut by 2 bases, the J end by 5 bases, with 15 bases between. Germline CDR1 is KGHSH and CDR2 is LQKENI. The CDR3 covers 16 residues. TCRdb's table, derived via immunoSEQ multiplex PCR, lists solely in-frame clones and lacks some. The data hold about 49,000 clones, with 79% observed a single time. About this clone itself: Antigen unknown.

The chain has TRBV18 and TRBJ2-2; TRBD1 is a possible D gene (6 bases). This TCR was recovered from a man between 65 and 80 years old with urothelial cancer. The source material was PBMCs, sampled around atezolizumab (anti-PD-L1) treatment. The CDR3 region has the DNA TGTGCCAGCTCACCAAGAGCAGGGGAAGGAACCGGGGAGCTGTTTTTT. Its protein is CASSPRAGEGTGELFF.